Below, 12 T cell receptor beta chains from the same sample are listed, as sequenced in a study of Ad26.COV2.S vaccination and SARS-CoV-2 variants. Treatment here: around 19 received Ad26.COV2.S at low or high dose, single or two shots; roughly five received placebo; per-sample allocation not given. Specimen acquisition occurred on day 63 following the initial vaccine or placebo injection. The method was immunoSEQ multiplex PCR; TCRdb's version includes in-frame clones alone and lacks a portion of them. This table holds fewer than 800,000 clones, around 89% found once. The starting material was peripheral blood, obtained in a trial of Ad26.COV2.S vaccine versus placebo. These receptors came from a person aged 18-65 years who received the Ad26.COV2.S COVID-19 vaccine or a placebo.

V is TRBV6-4 and J is TRBJ2-2; TRBD1 or TRBD2 may be the D gene (6 bases each). CDR3 length: 16 amino acids. V was clipped by 8 bases and J by 6 bases, with 22 bases between them. Germline assignment: CDR1 MRHNA and CDR2 SNTAGT. CDR3 residues: CASGRDSGTLAGELFF. CDR3 nucleotides: TGTGCCAGCGGAAGGGACTCCGGGACACTGGCCGGGGAGCTGTTTTTT.

This clone was picked up a small number of times. V gene TRBV7-8 combines with J gene TRBJ2-6, with a weak D call TRBD2 (6 bases). The germline V gene has CDR1 SGHVS and CDR2 FQNEAQ. The V and J ends lost 5 bases and 0 bases respectively, with 14 bases between them. CDR3 length: 17 residues. CDR3 coding DNA: TGTGCCAGCAGCCCGACCCGGGGGATCTCTGGGGCCAACGTCCTGACTTTC. Translated: CASSPTRGISGANVLTF. The variable domain in full, with the rest retrieved from reference TRBV7-8 and TRBJ2-6, is GAGVSQSPRYKVAKRGQDVALRCDPISGHVSLFWYQQALGQGPEFLTYFQNEAQLDKSGLPSDRFFAERPEGSVSTLKIQRTQQEDSAVYLCASSPTRGISGANVLTFGAGSRLTVL.

This rearrangement joins TRBV5-1 to TRBJ2-7; weak D call: TRBD2 (5 bases). Germline assignment: CDR1 SGHRS and CDR2 YFSETQ. This CDR3 is 12 amino acids long. Deletions cut 5 bases from V and 3 bases from J, with 9 bases between. This chain's CDR3 is CASRNGDYEQYF. CDR3 bases: TGCGCCAGCAGAAACGGGGACTACGAGCAGTACTTC.

This clone was observed a single time. V is TRBV5-1 and J is TRBJ2-3, with D possibly TRBD2 on 5 matching bases. Between the trimmed V and J ends, which lost 5 bases and 1 base, there was a span of 11 bases. CDR1 is SGHRS, CDR2 YFSETQ, per germline. The CDR3 has 14 amino acids. The CDR3 spells CASSEGGGTDTQYF. The CDR3 nucleotides read TGCGCCAGCAGTGAGGGTGGGGGCACAGATACGCAGTATTTT.

The chain uses TRBV30 and TRBJ2-7; TRBD1 matches 9 bases. V was clipped by 5 bases and J by 3 bases; unmatched bases: 8. The CDR3 runs to 14 residues. In germline, CDR1 is GTSNPN, CDR2 SVGIG (reference sequence). CDR3 sequence: CAWGGDRDFYEQYF. The CDR3, as DNA: TGTGCCTGGGGGGGGGACAGGGATTTCTACGAGCAGTACTTC.

CDR3 sequence: CASSLGQRSGYTF. CDR3 DNA: TGTGCCAGCAGCCTGGGACAGAGAAGCGGCTACACCTTC. V usage is TRBV5-8 and J usage is TRBJ1-2; 7 bases align to TRBD1. With 4 bases clipped from V and 8 bases from J, the junction kept 8 bases outside the gene matches. This CDR3 comprises 13 residues. Germline CDR1 and CDR2: SGHTS and YDEGEE.

The V call is TRBV3-1 (or the pseudogene TRBV3-2), the J call TRBJ1-1; 7 bases are a match to TRBD1. Germline V gene lookup returns CDR1 LGHDT and CDR2 YNNKEL (reference sequence). The V segment lost 4 bases and the J segment 3 bases; nucleotides outside the gene matches: 5. There are 14 residues in the CDR3. In DNA, the CDR3 is TGTGCCAGCAGCCCCGGGGACAGATACACTGAAGCTTTCTTT. Translated, it gives CASSPGDRYTEAFF.

The chain combines TRBV6-5 with TRBJ1-1; D is ambiguous. The CDR3 loop spans 13 amino acids. Germline CDR1 and CDR2: MNHEY and SVGAGI. V shed 0 bases and J shed 8 bases, with 10 bases lying between them. CDR3 in amino acids: CASSYSMWVEAFF. CDR3 nucleotides: TGTGCCAGCAGTTACTCGATGTGGGTGGAAGCTTTCTTT.

The J gene is TRBJ2-1, the V gene TRBV7-9; either TRBD1 or TRBD2 may supply D (5 bases each). The germline V and J ends were trimmed by 5 bases and 0 bases, with 14 bases remaining between them. Per germline, CDR1 SEHNR and CDR2 FQNEAQ (reference sequence). The CDR3 has 16 amino acids. The CDR3 loop reads CASSAYSGSSYNEQFF. CDR3 in DNA: TGTGCCAGCAGCGCCTACTCAGGGAGCTCCTACAATGAGCAGTTCTTC.

The chain uses TRBV3-1 (or the pseudogene TRBV3-2) and TRBJ2-7, with D perhaps TRBD2 (6 bases). CDR3 length: 15 residues. Trimming left V 1 base short and J 2 bases short, with 12 bases between. The germline gives CDR1 LGHDT, CDR2 YNNKEL (reference sequence). The CDR3 bases are TGTGCCAGCAGCCAAGCGGGAGACACAACCTACGAGCAGTACTTC. It codes for CASSQAGDTTYEQYF.

This clone was seen just once. The chain joins TRBV7-9 to TRBJ1-1, with D possibly being TRBD1 (5 bases). Germline V lookup: CDR1 SEHNR, CDR2 FQNEAQ (reference sequence). CDR3 length: 13 residues. V was pared by 7 bases and J by 1 base, with 10 bases between. The CDR3 here is CASKVGANTEAFF. CDR3 sequence (DNA): TGTGCCAGCAAGGTAGGGGCGAACACTGAAGCTTTCTTT.

This rearrangement joins TRBV7-2 to TRBJ2-3; D is unclear. Deletions cut 2 bases from V and 3 bases from J, with 12 bases between. Germline V CDR1 and CDR2: SGHTA, FQGNSA. CDR3 length: 15 residues. The CDR3 DNA is TGTGCCAGCAGCTTAAGTTACCGTGGTACAGATACGCAGTATTTT. Amino acids: CASSLSYRGTDTQYF.